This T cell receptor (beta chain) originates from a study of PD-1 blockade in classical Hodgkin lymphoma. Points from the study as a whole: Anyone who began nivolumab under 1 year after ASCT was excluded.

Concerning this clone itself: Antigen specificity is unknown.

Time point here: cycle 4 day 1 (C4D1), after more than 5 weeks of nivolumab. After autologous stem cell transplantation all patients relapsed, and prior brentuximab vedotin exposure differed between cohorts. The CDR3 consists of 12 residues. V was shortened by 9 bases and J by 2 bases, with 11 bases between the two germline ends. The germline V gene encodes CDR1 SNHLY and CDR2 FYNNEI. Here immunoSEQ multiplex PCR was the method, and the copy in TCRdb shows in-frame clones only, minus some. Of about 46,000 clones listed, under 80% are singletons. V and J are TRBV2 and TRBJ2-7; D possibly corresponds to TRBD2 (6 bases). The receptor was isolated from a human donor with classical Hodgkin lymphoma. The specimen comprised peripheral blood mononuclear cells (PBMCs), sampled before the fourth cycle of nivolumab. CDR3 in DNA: TGTGCCAGTCGGACTATTACCTACGAGCAGTACTTC. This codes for CASRTITYEQYF.